This paragraph reports one TCR beta chain. The specificity of this receptor is unknown. No much larger clonotype is one base removed from it; base qualities were not supplied. This sample is drawn from a study of STAT5B mutations in CD4+ large granular lymphocyte leukemia (dated by TCRdb to between 2021 and 2023). In the study overall: Among the healthy controls, the CDR3 'QG' motif was associated with a particular HLA allele. TCRbeta repertoires of CD4+ T-cell large granular lymphocyte leukemia patients were compared with those of healthy blood donors. The purity of purified fractions was confirmed by flow cytometry on FACSCanto II or FACSVerse to exceed 95% among lymphocytes. Broad study findings and their caveats: Greater clonality appeared to be present in CD4-sorted patient repertoires than in healthy CD4+ repertoires, and the difference was retained after the putative leukemic clones were removed. Enrichment of TRBV06-family usage was observed among the top patient clones (8/27) relative to healthy controls (2/35). Main leukemic clonotypes were private to each patient, although roughly 25% of the main leukemic clonotypes were found at low frequency in the non-leukemic repertoires of other patients. The data were not HLA-matched, and the relatively small sample size could explain the higher clonality seen in CD4+ compared with CD8+ T-LGLL.

As encoded in the germline V gene (reference sequence), CDR1 is SEHNR while CDR2 is FQNEAQ. The CDR3 measures 15 amino acids from cysteine to phenylalanine. This entry keeps only the CDR3 DNA: 45 bases, framed from base 1. The junction shows trimming of 1 base on V and 9 bases on J, plus 16 bases between the germline ends. The healthy control group was made up of roughly 34 blood donors, and the Finnish Red Cross blood service supplied their buffy coats. All TCR-sequenced material derived from peripheral blood: patient blood samples and healthy donor buffy coats. Ficoll-Hypaque gradient centrifugation was used to isolate peripheral blood mononuclear cells. Magnetic purification was used to isolate CD4+ cells from the buffy coats of the healthy controls. The Gentra Puregene Cell and Tissue kit was used to extract genomic DNA, and a Qubit 2.0 fluorometer was used to measure the amount of genomic DNA.

TCRbeta rearrangements were sequenced from genomic DNA using the immunoSEQ assay at survey resolution. On the authors' methods: In the TCR sequencing data, the smallest productive clonotype frequency that could be detected was 2.59 x 10-5. Analyses included only productive TCRbeta rearrangements, meaning complete and in-frame sequences. Clonality for each sample was calculated as Simpson clonality in the immunoSEQ Analyzer version 3.0. Clones were categorized by frequency as very rare, small, medium, large (1-20%) or hyperexpanded (>20%). Generation probabilities were estimated with OLGA 1.2.3, V-gene circos plots were generated with VDJtools, specificities were searched for in VDJdb, and CDR3 motifs were identified with GLIPH. TCRdb provides this immuneACCESS table in a form limited to in-frame rearrangements. Some clones are lacking; in checked studies, under half of them reflect an unresolved V gene, and why the rest are absent is not known. V, J and clone size reflect that table, while D and trimming were determined from the DNA. The sample includes 30,000 to 40,000 clones, with approximately 82% observed a single time. The leading ten clones occupy roughly 7.1% of the sample.

The V gene is TRBV7-9 and the J gene is TRBJ2-4, with the D gene tentatively TRBD1 or TRBD2, based on 8 matching bases in each. The sequenced material came from CD4+ T cells from blood buffy coats. This sequence was found in a human donor in good health. In nucleotides, the sequence is TGTGCCAGCAGCTTAGGGACAGGGACTAGGAGCATTCAGTACTTC. Translated, it gives CASSLGTGTRSIQYF.